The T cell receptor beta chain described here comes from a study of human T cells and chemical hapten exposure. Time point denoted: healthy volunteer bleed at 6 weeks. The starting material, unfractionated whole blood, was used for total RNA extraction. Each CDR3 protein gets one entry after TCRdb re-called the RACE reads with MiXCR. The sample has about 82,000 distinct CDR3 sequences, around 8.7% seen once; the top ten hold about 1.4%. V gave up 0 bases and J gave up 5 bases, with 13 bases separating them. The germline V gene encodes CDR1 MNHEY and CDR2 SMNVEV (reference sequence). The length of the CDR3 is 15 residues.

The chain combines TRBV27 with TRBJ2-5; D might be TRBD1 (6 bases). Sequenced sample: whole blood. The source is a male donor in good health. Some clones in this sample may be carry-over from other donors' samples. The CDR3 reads CASSLSRDRRETQYF. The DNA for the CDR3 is TGTGCCAGCAGTTTATCTCGCGACAGGCGGGAGACCCAGTACTTC.